The present entry profiles one T cell receptor (beta chain) with its context. Its cognate antigen is unknown. This entry comes from a study of CD8 T cells in Susac syndrome. Overall study results and limits: The study acknowledged a relatively small number of individuals in its TCR sequencing and HLA analysis.

Random hexamers were used to reverse transcribe the RNA input (0.5 to 1 ug). TCRdb re-derived calls from the immunoSEQ multiplex PCR reads in MiXCR, one entry per CDR3 protein. The sample carries about 210,000 distinct CDR3 sequences, 85% to 95% recorded once. Negative isolation was applied to CD8+ and CD4+ T cells, and FACS enrichment was applied to TEMRA cells. The trim removed 0 bases at V and 4 bases at J, leaving 5 bases unmatched. The CDR3 contains 16 residues. Germline-derived CDR1 and CDR2 are MGHRA and YSYEKL. The sample comprised CD4+ T cells from PBMCs. This TCR derives from a human donor with Susac syndrome. V usage is TRBV4-1 and J usage is TRBJ2-3; 9 positions match TRBD2. The chain's CDR3 is CASSQEASGEADTQYF. The CDR3 nucleotides are TGCGCCAGCAGCCAAGAGGCTAGCGGGGAGGCAGATACGCAGTATTTT.